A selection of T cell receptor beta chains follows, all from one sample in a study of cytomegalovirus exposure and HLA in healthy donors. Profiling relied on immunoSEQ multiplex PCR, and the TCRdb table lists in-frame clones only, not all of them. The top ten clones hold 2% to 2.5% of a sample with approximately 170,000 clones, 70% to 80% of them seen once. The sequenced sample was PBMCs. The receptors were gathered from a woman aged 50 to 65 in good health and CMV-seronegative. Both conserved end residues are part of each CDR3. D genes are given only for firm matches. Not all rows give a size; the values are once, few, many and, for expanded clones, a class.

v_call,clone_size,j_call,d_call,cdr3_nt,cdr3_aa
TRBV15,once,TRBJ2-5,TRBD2,TGTGCCACCAGCAGAGCTTTAGCGGGGGGGCGGGGGGAGACCCAGTACTTC,CATSRALAGGRGETQYF
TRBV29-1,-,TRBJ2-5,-,TGCAGCGTTGTCGTTCGCGGAAACGCCCAAGAGACCCAGTACTTC,CSVVVRGNAQETQYF
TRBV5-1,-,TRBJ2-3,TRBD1,TGCGCCAGCAGCTTGGATCAGGGGGAAACAGATACGCAGTATTTT,CASSLDQGETDTQYF
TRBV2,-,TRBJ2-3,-,TGTGCCAGCAGTTTGTGGGGGACTAGCACAGATACGCAGTATTTT,CASSLWGTSTDTQYF
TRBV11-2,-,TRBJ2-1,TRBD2,TGTGCCAGCAGCCAATTTGAGGGAGCGGGGCCCTACAATGAGCAGTTCTTC,CASSQFEGAGPYNEQFF
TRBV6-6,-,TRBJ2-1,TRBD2,TGTGCCAGCAGTCCGCTTAGCGGGACCCGAGCGGTGGAGCAGTTCTTC,CASSPLSGTRAVEQFF
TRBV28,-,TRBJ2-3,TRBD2,TGTGCCAGCAGCCCAGGACTAGCGGGGGGTACAGATACGCAGTATTTT,CASSPGLAGGTDTQYF
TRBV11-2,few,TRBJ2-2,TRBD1,TGTGCCAGCAGCCCATCGGGACAGGGGGCAAACACCGGGGAGCTGTTTTTT,CASSPSGQGANTGELFF
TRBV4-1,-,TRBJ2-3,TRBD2,TGCGCCAGCAGCCTTCCGGGACTAGCGGGAGGGGGCACAGATACGCAGTATTTT,CASSLPGLAGGGTDTQYF
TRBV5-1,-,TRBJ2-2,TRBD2,TGCGCCAGCAGCTTGATCCAGCGGGGGGGCCCGAACACCGGGGAGCTGTTTTTT,CASSLIQRGGPNTGELFF
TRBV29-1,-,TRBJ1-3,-,TGCAGCGTTGAGCTAGGGGGGGTTACTGGAAACACCATATATTTT,CSVELGGVTGNTIYF
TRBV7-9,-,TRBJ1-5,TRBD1,TGTGCCAGCGGTGGGACAGGGGATCAGCCCCAGCATTTT,CASGGTGDQPQHF
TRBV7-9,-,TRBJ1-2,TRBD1,TGTGCCAGCAGCGACCGGGACAGGGCCAACTATGGCTACACCTTC,CASSDRDRANYGYTF
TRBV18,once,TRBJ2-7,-,TGTGCCAGCTCACCACAACCCCCACGGGATGGTTACGAGCAGTACTTC,CASSPQPPRDGYEQYF
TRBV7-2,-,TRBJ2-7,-,TGTGCCAGCAGCTTAGCGAGGACAGTGAATGGCTACGAGCAGTACTTC,CASSLARTVNGYEQYF
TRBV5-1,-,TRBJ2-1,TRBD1,TGCGCCAGCAGCGTGGGACAGCGCTACAATGAGCAGTTCTTC,CASSVGQRYNEQFF
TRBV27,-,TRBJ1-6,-,TGTGCCAGCAGTTTATCGTGGCAATCACCCCTCCACTTT,CASSLSWQSPLHF
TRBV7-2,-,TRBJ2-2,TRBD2,TGTGCCAGCAGCTTAGCGACTAGCGGTACCGGGGAGCTGTTTTTT,CASSLATSGTGELFF
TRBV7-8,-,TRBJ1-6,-,TGTGCCAGCAGCTCGCAGCTAGGGGGTCGGTCACCCCTCCACTTT,CASSSQLGGRSPLHF
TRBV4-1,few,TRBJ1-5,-,TGCGCCAGCAGCCCAGAACAGAATCAGCCCCAGCATTTT,CASSPEQNQPQHF
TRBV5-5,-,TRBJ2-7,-,TGTGCCAGCAGCAACCAGCAGCGGATAAGCTCCTACGAGCAGTACTTC,CASSNQQRISSYEQYF
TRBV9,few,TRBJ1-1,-,TGTGCCAGCAGCCCTCACCGCGGAGGGGGGGCGACCACTGAAGCTTTCTTT,CASSPHRGGGATTEAFF
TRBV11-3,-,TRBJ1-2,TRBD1,TGTGCCAGCAGCAGGGACGCAGGGGGCGATGGCTACACCTTC,CASSRDAGGDGYTF
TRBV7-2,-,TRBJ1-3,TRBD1,TGTGCCAGCAGCTCTGGACAGGGGGCCTATCAAGGTGGAAACACCATATATTTT,CASSSGQGAYQGGNTIYF
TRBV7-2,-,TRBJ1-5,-,TGTGCCAGCAGCTTAGAGGGGCATCAGCCCCAGCATTTT,CASSLEGHQPQHF
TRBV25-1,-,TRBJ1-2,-,TGTGCCAGCACTGCGGGGGCTGGCTATGGCTACACCTTC,CASTAGAGYGYTF
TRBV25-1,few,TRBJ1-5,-,TGTGCCAGCAGTGAAGCCGGGTGGATTCAGCCCCAGCATTTT,CASSEAGWIQPQHF
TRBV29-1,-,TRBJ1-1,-,TGCAGCGTCAGGACACCGAACACTGAAGCTTTCTTT,CSVRTPNTEAFF
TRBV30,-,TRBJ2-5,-,TGTGCCTGGAGTGTGACACGACAAGAGACCCAGTACTTC,CAWSVTRQETQYF
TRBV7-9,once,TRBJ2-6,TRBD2,TGTGCCAGCAGCTCCAGACTAGCGGGGCGCTCTGGGGCCAACGTCCTGACTTTC,CASSSRLAGRSGANVLTF
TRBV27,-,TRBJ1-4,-,TGTGCCAGCAGTTCCGAGGGAGGGGGAGTTTATGAAAAACTGTTTTTT,CASSSEGGGVYEKLFF
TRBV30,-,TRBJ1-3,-,TGTGCCTGGAGCGGGGAGGGAAGGGCTGGAAACACCATATATTTT,CAWSGEGRAGNTIYF
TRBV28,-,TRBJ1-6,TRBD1,TGTGCCAGCAGCATCGACAGGGGCGCTAATTCACCCCTCCACTTT,CASSIDRGANSPLHF
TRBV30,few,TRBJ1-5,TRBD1,TGTGCCTGGAGTCCCGGGGACAGACCGAATCAGCCCCAGCATTTT,CAWSPGDRPNQPQHF
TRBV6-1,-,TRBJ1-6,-,TGTGCCAGCAGTGAACGCCAGGTACAAAATTCACCCCTCCACTTT,CASSERQVQNSPLHF
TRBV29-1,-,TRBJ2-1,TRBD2,TGCAGCGTTGACCGACTAGCGGGAGAAACACAGTTCTTC,CSVDRLAGETQFF
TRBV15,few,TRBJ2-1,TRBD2,TGTGCCACCAGTAAAGTGCCCAGCGGGACCTCCATTGAGCAGTTCTTC,CATSKVPSGTSIEQFF
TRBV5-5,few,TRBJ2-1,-,TGTGCCAGCACCCGGGGTACTTGGTATGAGCAGTTCTTC,CASTRGTWYEQFF
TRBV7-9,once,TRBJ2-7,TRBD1,TGTGCCAGCACGGGACAGGCGACCTACGAGCAGTACTTC,CASTGQATYEQYF
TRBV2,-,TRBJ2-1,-,TGTGCCAGCAGTGTTCTATATGAGCAGTTCTTC,CASSVLYEQFF
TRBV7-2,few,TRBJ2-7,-,TGTGCCAGCAGCTTAGGGACACCCTTAGAGCAGTACTTC,CASSLGTPLEQYF
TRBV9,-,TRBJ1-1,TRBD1,TGTGCCAGCAGCGTAAACCGGGACAGAGCAATGAACACTGAAGCTTTCTTT,CASSVNRDRAMNTEAFF